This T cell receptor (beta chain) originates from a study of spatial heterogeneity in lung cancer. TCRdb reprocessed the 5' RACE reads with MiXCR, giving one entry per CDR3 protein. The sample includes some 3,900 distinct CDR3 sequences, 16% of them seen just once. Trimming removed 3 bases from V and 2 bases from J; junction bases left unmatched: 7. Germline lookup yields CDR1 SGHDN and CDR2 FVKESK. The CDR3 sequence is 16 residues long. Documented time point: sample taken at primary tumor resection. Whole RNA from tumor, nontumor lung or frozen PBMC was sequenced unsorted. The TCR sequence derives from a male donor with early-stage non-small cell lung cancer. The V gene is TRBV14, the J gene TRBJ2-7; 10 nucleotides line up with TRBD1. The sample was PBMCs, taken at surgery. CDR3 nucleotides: TGTGCCAGCAGCCAGGGACCAGACAGGGGGCCCTACGAGCAGTACTTC. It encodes CASSQGPDRGPYEQYF.